A single sample is the source of the 3 T cell receptor beta chains below, sequenced in a study of cytomegalovirus exposure and HLA in healthy donors (dated by TCRdb to about 2017). The library was generated by the immunoSEQ multiplex PCR assay. For the multiplex PCR, a mixture combining 60 forward primers for TCR Vbeta segments and 13 reverse primers for TCR Jbeta segments was used. Drawn from immuneACCESS, this table holds only the in-frame rearrangements with V and J called that TCRdb kept. Clones are partly lost; checked studies trace under half to an unresolved V gene and leave the rest unexplained. The table for this sample lists about 170,000 clones; roughly 70% of them were counted only once. The ten largest clonotypes hold 1.5% of the sample. Sequenced input: PBMCs. These TCRs come from a girl between 5 and 17 years old in good health and CMV-seronegative.

This clone was seen more than once but under ten times. This sequence joins TRBV6-1 and TRBJ1-2, with D possibly being TRBD1 (6 bases). V dropped 5 bases and J dropped 7 bases, with 14 bases sitting between them. The length of the CDR3 is 13 residues. Germline V gene sequence: CDR1 MNHNS, CDR2 SASEGT. Here the CDR3 reads CASSRSGVSGYTF. In DNA, the CDR3 is TGTGCCAGCAGTAGGTCAGGGGTGTCTGGCTACACCTTC.

The genes are TRBV4-1 and TRBJ1-2; the D is unclear. V shed 0 bases and J shed 0 bases, with 8 bases lying between them. This CDR3 comprises 15 residues. Germline lookup yields CDR1 MGHRA and CDR2 YSYEKL. The DNA of the CDR3 is TGCGCCAGCAGCCAAGATAGTCAGGCTAACTATGGCTACACCTTC. Encoded protein: CASSQDSQANYGYTF.

This clone was observed a few times. Other nucleotide sequences in the sample specify the same CDR3. V usage is TRBV5-1 and J usage is TRBJ2-1; D is perhaps TRBD1 (6 bases). CDR3 length: 15 amino acids. CDR1 and CDR2 from the germline V gene are SGHRS and YFSETQ. V was clipped by 0 bases and J by 4 bases, with 11 bases between them. CDR3 coding DNA: TGCGCCAGCAGCTTGGAGGGGCAGGGGTACAATGAGCAGTTCTTC. Amino acid sequence: CASSLEGQGYNEQFF.